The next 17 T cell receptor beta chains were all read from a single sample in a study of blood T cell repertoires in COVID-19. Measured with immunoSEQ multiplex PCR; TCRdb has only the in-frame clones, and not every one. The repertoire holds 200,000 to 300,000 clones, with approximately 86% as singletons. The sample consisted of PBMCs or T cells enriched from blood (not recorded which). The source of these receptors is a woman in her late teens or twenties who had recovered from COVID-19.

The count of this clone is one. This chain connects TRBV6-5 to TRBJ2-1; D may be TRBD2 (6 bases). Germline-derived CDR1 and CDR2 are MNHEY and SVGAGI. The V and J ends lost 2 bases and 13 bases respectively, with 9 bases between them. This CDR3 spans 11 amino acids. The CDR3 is CASSYETRQFF. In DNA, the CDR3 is TGTGCCAGCAGTTACGAGACTAGACAGTTCTTC.

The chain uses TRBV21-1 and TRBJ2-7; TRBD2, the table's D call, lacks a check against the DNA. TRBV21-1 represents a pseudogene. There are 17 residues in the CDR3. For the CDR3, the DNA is TGTGCCAGCAGCAAAGATGGACTAGCGGGAGTTAGCTACGAGCAGTACTTC. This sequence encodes CASSKDGLAGVSYEQYF.

The CDR3, as DNA: TGCGCCAGCAAGGCGGGAGGGGACGCTGAAGCTTTCTTT. Encoded protein: CASKAGGDAEAFF. The rearrangement links TRBV10-1 to TRBJ1-1, with a tentative D call TRBD1 (5 bases). This CDR3 region has 13 residues. CDR1 and CDR2 from the germline V gene are WNHNN and SYGVQD (reference sequence). V was clipped by 7 bases and J by 6 bases, with 15 bases between them.

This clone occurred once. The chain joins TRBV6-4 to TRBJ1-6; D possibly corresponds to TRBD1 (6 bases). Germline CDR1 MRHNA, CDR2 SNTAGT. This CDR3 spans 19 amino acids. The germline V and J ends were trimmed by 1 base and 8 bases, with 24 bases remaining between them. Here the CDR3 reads CASSDYEITGTSPYSPLHF. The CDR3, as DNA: TGTGCCAGCAGTGACTACGAAATCACCGGGACATCGCCCTATTCACCCCTCCACTTT.

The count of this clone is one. The CDR3 reads CASSLPLTSGGGTGELFF. The CDR3 coding sequence is TGTGCCAGCAGCTTGCCCTTGACTAGCGGGGGGGGCACCGGGGAGCTGTTTTTT. The J gene is TRBJ2-2, the V gene TRBV7-2; TRBD2 matches at 14 bases. V lost 3 bases to trimming and J lost 4 bases; unmatched junction nucleotides: 7. The CDR3 extends over 18 amino acids. The germline V gene has CDR1 SGHTA and CDR2 FQGNSA.

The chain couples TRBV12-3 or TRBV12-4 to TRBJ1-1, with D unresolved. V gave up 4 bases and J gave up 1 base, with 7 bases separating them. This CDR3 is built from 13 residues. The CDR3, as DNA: TGTGCCAGCAGTTCCCCGGGGAACACTGAAGCTTTCTTT. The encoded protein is CASSSPGNTEAFF.

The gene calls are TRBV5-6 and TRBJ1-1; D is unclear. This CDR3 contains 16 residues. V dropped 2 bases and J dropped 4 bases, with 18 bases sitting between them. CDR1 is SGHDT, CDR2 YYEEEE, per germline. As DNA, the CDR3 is TGTGCCAGCAGCTTCTCCCTAAGGACTGAGAGCACTGAAGCTTTCTTT. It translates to CASSFSLRTESTEAFF.

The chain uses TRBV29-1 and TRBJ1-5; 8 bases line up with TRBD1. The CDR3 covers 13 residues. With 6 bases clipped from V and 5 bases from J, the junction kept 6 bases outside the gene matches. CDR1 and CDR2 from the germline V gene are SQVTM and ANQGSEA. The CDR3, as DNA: TGCAGCGTGAAACAGGGGGGAGATCAGCCCCAGCATTTT. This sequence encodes CSVKQGGDQPQHF.

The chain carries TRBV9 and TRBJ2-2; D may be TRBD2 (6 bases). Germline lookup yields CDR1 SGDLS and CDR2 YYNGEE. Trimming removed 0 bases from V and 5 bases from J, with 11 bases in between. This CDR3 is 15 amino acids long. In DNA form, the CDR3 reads TGTGCCAGCAGCGTAGAGGGGCGGGGAACCGGGGAGCTGTTTTTT. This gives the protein CASSVEGRGTGELFF.

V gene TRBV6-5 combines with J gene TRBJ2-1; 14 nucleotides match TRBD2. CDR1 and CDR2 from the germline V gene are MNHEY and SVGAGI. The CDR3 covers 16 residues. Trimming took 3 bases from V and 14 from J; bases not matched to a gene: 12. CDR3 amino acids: CASSYGLAGGLKEKFF. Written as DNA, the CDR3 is TGTGCCAGCAGTTATGGACTAGCGGGAGGATTAAAAGAGAAGTTCTTC.

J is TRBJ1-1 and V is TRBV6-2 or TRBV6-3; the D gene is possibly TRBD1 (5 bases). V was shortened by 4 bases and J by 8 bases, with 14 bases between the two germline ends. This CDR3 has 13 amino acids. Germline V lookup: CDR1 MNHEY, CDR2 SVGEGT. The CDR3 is CASSSRLQGEAFF. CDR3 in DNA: TGTGCCAGCAGTTCCCGACTCCAGGGAGAAGCTTTCTTT.

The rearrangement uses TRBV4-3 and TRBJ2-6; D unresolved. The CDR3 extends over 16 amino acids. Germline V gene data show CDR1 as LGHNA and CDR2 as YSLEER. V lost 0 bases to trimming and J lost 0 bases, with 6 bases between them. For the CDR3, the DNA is TGCGCCAGCAGCCAAGATAGACTCTCTGGGGCCAACGTCCTGACTTTC. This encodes CASSQDRLSGANVLTF.

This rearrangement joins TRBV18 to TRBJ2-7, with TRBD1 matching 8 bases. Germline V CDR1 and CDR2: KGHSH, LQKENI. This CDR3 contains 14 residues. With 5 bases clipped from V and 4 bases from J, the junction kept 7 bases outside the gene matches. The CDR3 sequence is CASSSQGARYEQYF. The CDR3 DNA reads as TGTGCCAGCTCATCTCAGGGGGCTCGGTACGAGCAGTACTTC.

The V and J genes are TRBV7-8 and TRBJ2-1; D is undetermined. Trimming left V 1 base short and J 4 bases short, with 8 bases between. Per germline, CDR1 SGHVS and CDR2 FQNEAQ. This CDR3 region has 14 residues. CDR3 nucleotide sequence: TGTGCCAGCAGCTTAGAAGCTAAGTACAATGAGCAGTTCTTC. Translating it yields CASSLEAKYNEQFF.

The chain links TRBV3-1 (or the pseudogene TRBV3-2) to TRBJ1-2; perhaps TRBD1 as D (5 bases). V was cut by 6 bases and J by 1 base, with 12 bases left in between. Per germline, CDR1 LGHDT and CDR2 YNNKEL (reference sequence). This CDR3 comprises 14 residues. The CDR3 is CASSPDTFNYGYTF. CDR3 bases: TGTGCCAGCAGTCCGGACACCTTTAACTATGGCTACACCTTC.

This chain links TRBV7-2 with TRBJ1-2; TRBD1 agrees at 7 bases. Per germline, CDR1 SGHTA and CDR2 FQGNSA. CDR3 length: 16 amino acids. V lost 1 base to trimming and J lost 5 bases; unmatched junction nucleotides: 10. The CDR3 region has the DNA TGTGCCAGCAGCTTAGATTGGGCAGGGGGGCGGTATGGCTACACCTTC. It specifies CASSLDWAGGRYGYTF.

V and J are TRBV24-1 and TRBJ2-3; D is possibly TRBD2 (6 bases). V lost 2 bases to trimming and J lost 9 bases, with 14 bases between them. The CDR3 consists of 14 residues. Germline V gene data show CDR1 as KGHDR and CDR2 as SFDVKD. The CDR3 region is CATSDSLRGWTQYF. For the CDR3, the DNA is TGTGCCACCAGTGATTCTCTTCGGGGGTGGACGCAGTATTTT.